The 30 T cell receptor beta chains below come from one sample, sequenced in a study of T cell responses to AZD1222 COVID-19 vaccine. Method: immunoSEQ multiplex PCR; TCRdb's copy keeps in-frame clones and lacks some. The sample consists of roughly 50,000 clones, 70% to 90% of them appearing once. The input for sequencing was peripheral blood, taken on day 0 of AZD1222 vaccination. Receptor source: an adult in good health.

The V gene is TRBV19, the J gene TRBJ2-4, with 7 positions matching TRBD1. The CDR3 totals 15 residues. With V trimmed by 5 bases and J by 8 bases, 12 bases remained unmatched. Germline V gives CDR1 LNHDA, CDR2 SQIVND (reference sequence). CDR3 in amino acids: CASSFLQGVSDIQYF. The DNA for the CDR3 is TGTGCCAGTAGTTTCCTCCAGGGGGTTAGCGACATTCAGTACTTC.

The chain carries TRBV6-1 and TRBJ2-7, with D possibly TRBD2 on 6 matching bases. Deletions cut 3 bases from V and 5 bases from J, with 23 bases between. The CDR3 runs to 17 residues. From germline, CDR1 is MNHNS and CDR2 SASEGT. The CDR3 coding sequence is TGTGCCAGCAGTGAGAATGGGCTCGCGGGGATCGGCAACGAGCAGTACTTC. It specifies CASSENGLAGIGNEQYF.

The CDR3 DNA reads as TGTGCCAGCAGCGTGACAGGGGTAAGGGATACGCAGTATTTT. Translated, it gives CASSVTGVRDTQYF. The chain links TRBV9 to TRBJ2-3; 8 bases fit TRBD1. Germline CDR1 reads SGDLS; CDR2 reads YYNGEE. With V trimmed by 2 bases and J by 6 bases, 5 bases remained unmatched. This CDR3 is 14 amino acids long.

The chain is built from TRBV18 and TRBJ2-3; 8 bases are a match to TRBD1. The CDR3 is made up of 15 amino acids. V dropped 2 bases and J dropped 4; count of bases not matched to a gene: 5. Germline CDR1 reads KGHSH; CDR2 reads LQKENI. This chain's CDR3 is CASSPGQGGADTQYF. DNA of the CDR3: TGTGCCAGCTCACCAGGACAGGGAGGCGCAGATACGCAGTATTTT.

The chain uses TRBV5-1 and TRBJ2-7; D could derive from TRBD1 or TRBD2 (5 bases each). Germline V gene data show CDR1 as SGHRS and CDR2 as YFSETQ. The V and J ends lost 0 bases and 5 bases respectively, with 15 bases between them. The CDR3 loop spans 15 amino acids. Written as DNA, the CDR3 is TGCGCCAGCAGCTTGGGTGGGACCGTAGGGCACGAGCAGTACTTC. Translation gives CASSLGGTVGHEQYF.

V is TRBV24-1 and J is TRBJ2-5, with D possibly TRBD1 on 6 matching bases. Per the germline V gene, CDR1 is KGHDR and CDR2 is SFDVKD. Trimming removed 3 bases at V and 4 bases at J, with 11 bases between. The CDR3 totals 14 residues. This CDR3 is CATSDPGTTETQYF. CDR3 coding DNA: TGTGCCACCAGTGATCCCGGGACAACAGAGACCCAGTACTTC.

V usage is TRBV11-2 and J usage is TRBJ2-4; 8 bases are a match to TRBD1. J gave up 7 bases and V 4 bases, and 12 bases lay outside the gene matches. The CDR3 is made up of 16 amino acids. Looked up from germline, CDR1 is SGHAT and CDR2 is FQNNGV. CDR3 sequence (DNA): TGTGCCAGCAGCTCAGCAGGACAGGGTATACTGAACATTCAGTACTTC. Translation gives CASSSAGQGILNIQYF.

The CDR3 reads CASSPGFYEQYF. The CDR3 DNA reads TGTGCCAGCTCACCAGGGTTCTACGAGCAGTACTTC. The chain couples TRBV18 to TRBJ2-7; D gene uncertain. V lost 2 bases and J 3 bases, leaving 5 bases between the germline ends. This CDR3 contains 12 residues. CDR1 is KGHSH, CDR2 LQKENI, per germline.

V and J are TRBV28 and TRBJ1-4, with D maybe TRBD1 (6 bases). The CDR3 length is 13 residues. Germline assignment: CDR1 MDHEN and CDR2 SYDVKM. Trimming took 8 bases from V and 4 from J, leaving 11 bases between them. CDR3 residues: CASQGGSNEKLFF. The DNA of the CDR3 is TGTGCCAGCCAAGGGGGAAGTAATGAAAAACTGTTTTTT. Looking up the rest from reference TRBV28 and TRBJ1-4 gives the full variable domain: DVKVTQSSRYLVKRTGEKVFLECVQDMDHENMFWYRQDPGLGLRLIYFSYDVKMKEKGDIPEGYSVSREKKERFSLILESASTNQTSMYLCASQGGSNEKLFFGSGTQLSVL.

The chain combines TRBV27 with TRBJ2-7; TRBD1 is a possible D gene (6 bases). V was cut by 6 bases and J by 2 bases, with 17 bases left in between. Germline CDR1 is MNHEY and CDR2 is SMNVEV (reference sequence). The CDR3 length is 15 residues. The CDR3 here is CASRPLQGFTYEQYF. The CDR3 DNA is TGTGCCAGCAGGCCTTTACAGGGATTTACCTACGAGCAGTACTTC.

This sequence joins TRBV12-3 or TRBV12-4 and TRBJ1-2; 8 bases match TRBD1. CDR3 length: 13 residues. V dropped 6 bases and J dropped 6; count of bases not matched to a gene: 6. The CDR3 coding sequence is TGTGCCAGCAGCAGGGGGCGAGGGAATGGCTACACCTTC. As protein: CASSRGRGNGYTF.

The chain uses TRBV6-5 and TRBJ1-6; the D is unclear. CDR1 and CDR2 from the germline V gene are MNHEY and SVGAGI. V lost 5 bases and J lost 5, with 13 bases in between. This CDR3 has 15 amino acids. The CDR3 loop is CASSIQTGNNSPLHF. DNA of the CDR3: TGTGCCAGCAGTATACAGACGGGAAATAATTCACCCCTCCACTTT.

The chain has TRBV6-6 and TRBJ1-1; D gene ambiguous. The CDR3 is 14 amino acids. Germline assignment: CDR1 MNHNY and CDR2 SVGAGI (reference sequence). V gave up 2 bases and J gave up 0 bases, with 7 bases separating them. The CDR3 loop is CASSYRRLNTEAFF. CDR3 nucleotides: TGTGCCAGCAGTTACCGGAGGTTGAACACTGAAGCTTTCTTT.

The chain has TRBV7-8 and TRBJ2-7, with D possibly matching TRBD2 (5 bases). Germline V gives CDR1 SGHVS, CDR2 FQNEAQ. V dropped 2 bases and J dropped 4 bases, with 12 bases sitting between them. The CDR3 is 14 residues long. CDR3 in DNA: TGTGCCAGCAGCTTAATCGAGGGTTTTTACGAGCAGTACTTC. This encodes CASSLIEGFYEQYF.

This chain links TRBV19 with TRBJ2-5; unclear D gene. Trimming left V 3 bases short and J 4 bases short, with 15 bases between. Germline V gene data show CDR1 as LNHDA and CDR2 as SQIVND (reference sequence). The CDR3 is 15 amino acids. The CDR3 coding sequence is TGTGCCAGTAGTATGGACCCCCCAGGTCGAGAGACCCAGTACTTC. Translation gives CASSMDPPGRETQYF.

This chain joins TRBV4-1 and TRBJ1-2; possible D gene TRBD1, 5 bases. Trimming shortened V by 0 bases and J by 3 bases, and 8 bases separated the two germline ends. There are 14 residues in the CDR3. CDR1 is MGHRA, CDR2 YSYEKL, per germline. DNA for the CDR3: TGCGCCAGCAGCCAAGATCAGGGATACTATGGCTACACCTTC. Its protein product is CASSQDQGYYGYTF.

CDR3 residues: CASSYRGTGGYTF. CDR3 sequence (DNA): TGTGCCAGCAGTTACAGGGGGACGGGTGGCTACACCTTC. The genes are TRBV6-5 and TRBJ1-2; D is perhaps TRBD1 (6 bases). Germline CDR1 reads MNHEY; CDR2 reads SVGAGI. This CDR3 has 13 residues. Trimming cost V 2 bases and J 7 bases, with 11 bases left between them.

This chain connects TRBV6-5 to TRBJ1-6; TRBD1 agrees at 7 bases. CDR1 and CDR2 from the germline V gene are MNHEY and SVGAGI. Losses at the gene ends were 6 bases for V and 10 bases for J; bases not matched to a gene: 9. This CDR3 region has 14 residues. This chain's CDR3 is CASRQTGWSSPLHF. For the CDR3, the DNA is TGTGCCAGCAGACAGACAGGGTGGTCGTCACCCCTCCACTTT.

The chain is built from TRBV9 and TRBJ2-3, with unresolved D. V gave up 0 bases and J gave up 0 bases, with 8 bases separating them. The CDR3 totals 15 residues. Germline CDR1 SGDLS, CDR2 YYNGEE. Here the CDR3 reads CASSVVPASTDTQYF. For the CDR3, the DNA is TGTGCCAGCAGCGTAGTTCCAGCTAGCACAGATACGCAGTATTTT.

The V call is TRBV28, the J call TRBJ1-3, with 7 nucleotides matching TRBD1. V shed 5 bases and J 3 bases; nucleotides not matched to a gene: 7. This CDR3 spans 15 amino acids. The germline V gene encodes CDR1 MDHEN and CDR2 SYDVKM. CDR3 sequence: CASSHPNRGGNTIYF. DNA for the CDR3: TGTGCCAGCAGTCACCCTAACAGGGGTGGAAACACCATATATTTT.

The J gene is TRBJ2-2, the V gene TRBV23-1, with D possibly being TRBD1 or TRBD2 (5 bases each). TRBV23-1 counts as an open reading frame of uncertain function. The CDR3 contains 19 residues. Trimming shortened V by 3 bases and J by 6 bases, and 26 bases separated the two germline ends. CDR3 amino acids: CASSQPVGVGAPLSGELFF. The CDR3 DNA follows: TGCGCCAGCAGTCAGCCCGTGGGGGTCGGGGCCCCGTTGTCCGGGGAGCTGTTTTTT.

V and J are TRBV3-1 (or the pseudogene TRBV3-2) and TRBJ1-2; maybe TRBD1 (5 bases). Germline V gives CDR1 LGHDT, CDR2 YNNKEL (reference sequence). V lost 2 bases to trimming and J lost 4 bases, with 11 bases between them. The length of the CDR3 is 14 residues. The CDR3 DNA reads as TGTGCCAGCAGCCAAACCGCGGGGGGCTATGGCTACACCTTC. Protein product: CASSQTAGGYGYTF.

The chain carries TRBV7-2 and TRBJ1-5; D is unresolved. CDR1 is SGHTA and CDR2 is FQGNSA in the germline V gene. The CDR3 length is 16 residues. V lost 1 base and J lost 2, with 12 bases in between. The CDR3 DNA reads TGTGCCAGCAGCTTAGGGATGGGCAAACGCAATCAGCCCCAGCATTTT. This gives the protein CASSLGMGKRNQPQHF.

The chain employs TRBV6-1 and TRBJ2-1, with 7 nucleotides matching TRBD2. V gave up 3 bases and J gave up 5 bases; unmatched junction bases: 10. In germline, CDR1 is MNHNS, CDR2 SASEGT. The CDR3 is made up of 16 amino acids. The CDR3 region is CASSDPPAGPNNEQFF. CDR3 nucleotides: TGTGCCAGCAGTGACCCCCCAGCGGGGCCCAACAATGAGCAGTTCTTC.

The chain joins TRBV7-6 to TRBJ1-1; tentatively, D is TRBD1 (6 bases). Trimming shortened V by 0 bases and J by 6 bases, and 17 bases separated the two germline ends. The CDR3 has 16 amino acids. The germline gives CDR1 SGHVS, CDR2 FNYEAQ. The chain's CDR3 is CASSLAGGPGLAEAFF. The CDR3 DNA reads as TGTGCCAGCAGCTTAGCGGGGGGGCCGGGGCTGGCTGAAGCTTTCTTT.

This rearrangement joins TRBV28 to TRBJ1-1; D is possibly TRBD1 (6 bases). In germline, CDR1 is MDHEN, CDR2 SYDVKM. The CDR3 extends over 13 amino acids. V shed 6 bases and J shed 5 bases, with 13 bases lying between them. Here the CDR3 DNA reads TGTGCCAGCAGCCTGGGGGGGGCTACTGAAGCTTTCTTT. Translation: CASSLGGATEAFF.

The chain employs TRBV19 and TRBJ2-1; D possibly matches TRBD1 or TRBD2 (5 bases each). The ends were cut back, 6 bases at V and 7 bases at J, with 10 bases in the middle. The CDR3 contains 12 residues. Germline V lookup: CDR1 LNHDA, CDR2 SQIVND (reference sequence). CDR3 in DNA: TGTGCCAGTAGATGGGGGTTGAATGAGCAGTTCTTC. It is translated as CASRWGLNEQFF.

The genes are TRBV2 and TRBJ1-1; no firm D call. Trimming stripped 6 bases from V and 5 bases from J, with 16 bases between. Germline assignment: CDR1 SNHLY and CDR2 FYNNEI. The CDR3 runs 14 residues. The CDR3 protein is CASSPIVSRTEAFF. Written as DNA, the CDR3 is TGTGCCAGCAGCCCGATTGTGAGCCGGACTGAAGCTTTCTTT.

The chain has TRBV5-1 and TRBJ2-5; no clear D. Germline lookup yields CDR1 SGHRS and CDR2 YFSETQ. The CDR3 spans 14 residues. Trimming shortened V by 4 bases and J by 1 base, and 11 bases separated the two germline ends. The CDR3 DNA reads TGCGCCAGCAGCCTAGGCGGTTCCCAAGAGACCCAGTACTTC. Translation: CASSLGGSQETQYF. Drawing the rest from reference TRBV5-1 and TRBJ2-5, the complete variable domain is KAGVTQTPRYLIKTRGQQVTLSCSPISGHRSVSWYQQTPGQGLQFLFEYFSETQRNKGNFPGRFSGRQFSNSRSEMNVSTLELGDSALYLCASSLGGSQETQYFGPGTRLLVL.

In this sample, this clone turned up a few times. The V call is TRBV6-5, the J call TRBJ1-5; tentative D call: TRBD1 (5 bases). The CDR3 length is 15 residues. Germline V CDR1 and CDR2: MNHEY, SVGAGI. Trimming shortened V by 6 bases and J by 2 bases, and 14 bases separated the two germline ends. The CDR3 reads CASRGLSGGNQPQHF. CDR3 coding DNA: TGTGCCAGCAGGGGACTCAGCGGTGGCAATCAGCCCCAGCATTTT.